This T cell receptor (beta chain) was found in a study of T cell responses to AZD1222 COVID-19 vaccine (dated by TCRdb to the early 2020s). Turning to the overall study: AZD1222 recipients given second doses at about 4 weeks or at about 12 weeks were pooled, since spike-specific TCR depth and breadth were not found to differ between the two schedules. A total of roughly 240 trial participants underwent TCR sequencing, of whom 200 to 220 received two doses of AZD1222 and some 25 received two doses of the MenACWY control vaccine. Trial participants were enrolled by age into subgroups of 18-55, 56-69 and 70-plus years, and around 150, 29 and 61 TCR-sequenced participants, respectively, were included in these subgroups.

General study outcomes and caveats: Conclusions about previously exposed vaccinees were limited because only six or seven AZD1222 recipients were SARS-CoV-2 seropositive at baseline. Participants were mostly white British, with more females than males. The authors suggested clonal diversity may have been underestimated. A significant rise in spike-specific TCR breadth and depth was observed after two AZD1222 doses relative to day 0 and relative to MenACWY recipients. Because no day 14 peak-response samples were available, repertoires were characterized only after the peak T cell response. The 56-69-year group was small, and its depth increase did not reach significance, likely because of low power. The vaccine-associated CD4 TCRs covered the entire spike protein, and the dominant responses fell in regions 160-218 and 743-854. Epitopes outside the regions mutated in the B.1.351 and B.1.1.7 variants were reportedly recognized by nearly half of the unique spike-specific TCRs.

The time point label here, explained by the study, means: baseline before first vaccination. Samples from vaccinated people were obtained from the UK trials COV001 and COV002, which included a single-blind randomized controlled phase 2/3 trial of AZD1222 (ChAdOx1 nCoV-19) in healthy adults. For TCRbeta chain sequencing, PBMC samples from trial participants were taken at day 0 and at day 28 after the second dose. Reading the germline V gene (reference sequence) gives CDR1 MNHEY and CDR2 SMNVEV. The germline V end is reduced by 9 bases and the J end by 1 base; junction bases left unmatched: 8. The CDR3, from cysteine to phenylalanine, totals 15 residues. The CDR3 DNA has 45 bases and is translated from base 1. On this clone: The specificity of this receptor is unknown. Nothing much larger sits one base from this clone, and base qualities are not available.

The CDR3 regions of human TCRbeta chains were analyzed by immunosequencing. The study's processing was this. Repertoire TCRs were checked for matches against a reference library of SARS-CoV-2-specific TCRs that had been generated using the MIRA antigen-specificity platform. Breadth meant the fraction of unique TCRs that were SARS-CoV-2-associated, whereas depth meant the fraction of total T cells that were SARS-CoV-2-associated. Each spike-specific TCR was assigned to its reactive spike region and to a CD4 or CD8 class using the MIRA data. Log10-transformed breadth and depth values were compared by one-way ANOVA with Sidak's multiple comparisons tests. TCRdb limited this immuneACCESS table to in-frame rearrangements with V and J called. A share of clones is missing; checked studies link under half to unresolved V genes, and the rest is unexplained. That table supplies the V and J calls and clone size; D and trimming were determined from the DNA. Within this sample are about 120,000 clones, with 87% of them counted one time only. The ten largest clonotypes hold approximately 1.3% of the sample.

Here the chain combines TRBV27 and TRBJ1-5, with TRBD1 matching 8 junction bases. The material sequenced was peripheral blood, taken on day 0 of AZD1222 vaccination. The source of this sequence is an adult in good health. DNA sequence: TGTGCCAGTCCGACAGGGGAATACAGCAATCAGCCCCAGCATTTT. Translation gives CASPTGEYSNQPQHF.